The source of this T cell receptor beta chain is a study of blood T cell repertoires in COVID-19. Trimming took 6 bases from V and 4 from J, leaving 6 bases between them. Germline V gives CDR1 MNHEY, CDR2 SVGAGI. The CDR3 runs to 12 residues. Clones were sequenced by immunoSEQ multiplex PCR, and TCRdb holds only the in-frame ones, with some missing. Counted here are about 200,000 clones, around 84% occurring once; the ten biggest clones make up approximately 6%. The TCR was taken from a man older than 75 with acute or convalescent COVID-19. The V gene is TRBV6-5, the J gene TRBJ2-2; D is ambiguous. Sequencing used peripheral blood. As DNA, the CDR3 is TGTGCCAGCAGGACGGGCACCGGGGAGCTGTTTTTT. Amino acids: CASRTGTGELFF.